This is a list of T cell receptor beta chains from one sample in a study of long-term antiretroviral therapy in people with HIV. Data came from immunoSEQ multiplex PCR; TCRdb stores just in-frame clones and leaves some out. The sample contains around 25,000 clones, 70% to 90% of which appear only once. This specimen was unsorted PBMCs, taken about 4.5 years after starting antiretroviral therapy. Receptors were obtained from a man between 25 and 39 years old with HIV. Each CDR3 is given with its conserved first and last residue. D genes are given only for firm matches. Only part of the rows carry a size: once, few, many, or a class if the clone is expanded.

TRBV6-4	TRBD2	-	TRBJ2-1	CASSGTGGSYNEQFF	TGTGCCAGCAGTGGGACGGGGGGCTCCTACAATGAGCAGTTCTTC
TRBV6-1	-	once	TRBJ1-1	CATVGWMAFF	TGTGCCACCGTTGGATGGATGGCTTTCTTT
TRBV5-1	-	-	TRBJ1-1	CASSFWSLTEAFF	TGCGCCAGCAGCTTTTGGTCCCTCACTGAAGCTTTCTTT
TRBV29-1	-	-	TRBJ2-5	CSAPTDPYQETQYF	TGCAGCGCCCCGACAGACCCGTACCAAGAGACCCAGTACTTC
TRBV20-1	-	-	TRBJ2-7	CSASARGQYF	TGCAGTGCTAGCGCGCGGGGGCAGTACTTC
TRBV4-2	-	-	TRBJ2-5	CASSHSAETQYF	TGTGCCAGCAGCCACTCTGCTGAGACCCAGTACTTC
TRBV5-6	TRBD1	once	TRBJ1-5	CASSLRQGRNQPQHF	TGTGCCAGCAGCCTTCGACAGGGTCGCAATCAGCCCCAGCATTTT
TRBV27	-	few	TRBJ1-5	CASSGGDQPQHF	TGTGCCAGCAGTGGGGGGGATCAGCCCCAGCATTTT
TRBV5-5	-	-	TRBJ1-2	CASSSTRLDAGGYTF	TGTGCCAGCAGCTCAACTCGCCTAGATGCCGGTGGCTACACCTTC
TRBV19	TRBD1	once	TRBJ2-2	CASSAATGASYGELFF	TGTGCCAGTAGTGCTGCGACAGGGGCTAGTTACGGGGAGCTGTTTTTT
TRBV19	-	-	TRBJ2-1	CASSIRWEISYNEQFF	TGTGCCAGTAGTATAAGGTGGGAGATCTCCTACAATGAGCAGTTCTTC
TRBV4-3	-	-	TRBJ1-4	CASSQDNGIAGKLFF	TGCGCCAGCAGCCAAGATAATGGGATCGCGGGAAAACTGTTTTTT
TRBV13	TRBD2	-	TRBJ2-1	CASTMTSGSYNEQFF	TGTGCCAGCACCATGACTAGCGGCTCCTACAATGAGCAGTTCTTC
TRBV19	TRBD1	once	TRBJ1-5	CASTTGTGGNQPQHF	TGTGCCAGTACTACCGGGACAGGGGGGAATCAGCCCCAGCATTTT
TRBV6-6	-	-	TRBJ1-1	CASSPKGGARTEAFF	TGTGCCAGCAGTCCTAAGGGGGGGGCGAGGACTGAAGCTTTCTTT
TRBV19	TRBD1	-	TRBJ1-4	CASSERGPQEKLFF	TGTGCCAGTAGTGAGAGGGGGCCTCAGGAAAAACTGTTTTTT
TRBV30	TRBD2	-	TRBJ2-1	CAWSLGGRANEQFF	TGTGCCTGGAGTCTCGGCGGGAGGGCCAATGAGCAGTTCTTC
TRBV27	TRBD1	-	TRBJ1-1	CASLGQGKAFF	TGTGCCAGCCTTGGACAGGGTAAAGCTTTCTTT
TRBV19	-	-	TRBJ1-5	CASTTRAREAQPQHF	TGTGCCAGTACCACCCGGGCCAGGGAGGCTCAGCCCCAGCATTTT
TRBV2	-	-	TRBJ1-2	CASSSLAGALYGYTF	TGTGCCAGCAGTTCCCTTGCGGGGGCACTGTATGGCTACACCTTC
TRBV6-5	-	-	TRBJ2-7	CASSPDSLYEQYF	TGTGCCAGCAGTCCAGACAGCCTCTACGAGCAGTACTTC
TRBV19	TRBD2	-	TRBJ2-3	CASSAQRGADTQYF	TGTGCCAGTAGTGCCCAGCGGGGCGCCGATACGCAGTATTTT
TRBV18	TRBD1	-	TRBJ1-1	CASSQGQATTEAFF	TGTGCCAGCTCACAAGGACAGGCCACCACTGAAGCTTTCTTT
TRBV18	-	-	TRBJ2-4	CASSPPEGRGDIQYF	TGTGCCAGCTCACCACCGGAGGGCCGCGGGGACATTCAGTACTTC
TRBV2	-	-	TRBJ1-2	CASSEEGNSGYTF	TGTGCCAGCAGTGAAGAGGGAAATAGTGGCTACACCTTC